Listed below are T cell receptor beta chains from one sample, sequenced in a study of blood T cell repertoires in COVID-19. This table comes from immunoSEQ multiplex PCR, and its TCRdb copy is limited to in-frame clones, with some not included. The table records some 53,000 clones, 90% of them present only once. The sample consisted of peripheral blood. The receptors shown here come from a human donor in a cohort sampled during active COVID-19. CDR3s include the opening cysteine and the closing phenylalanine or tryptophan. D genes are given only for firm matches. Clone size is not always given. Where it is, it says once, few, many or a class for expanded clones.

d_call: -; clone_size: -; v_call: TRBV27; j_call: TRBJ1-5; cdr3_length: 17; cdr3_nt: TGTGCCAGCAGCCTATTGGGGGACACCGGCAGCAATCAGCCCCAGCATTTT; cdr3_aa: CASSLLGDTGSNQPQHF
d_call: TRBD2; clone_size: -; v_call: TRBV6-4; j_call: TRBJ2-5; cdr3_length: 15; cdr3_nt: TGTGCCAGCAGTAGTCTAGCGGGCACCCAAGAGACCCAGTACTTC; cdr3_aa: CASSSLAGTQETQYF
d_call: -; clone_size: -; v_call: TRBV6-6; j_call: TRBJ2-7; cdr3_length: 17; cdr3_nt: TGTGCCAGCAGTCGCACCACCCCAGCGGCCACGTCCTACGAGCAGTACTTC; cdr3_aa: CASSRTTPAATSYEQYF
d_call: -; clone_size: -; v_call: TRBV5-4; j_call: TRBJ2-1; cdr3_length: 11; cdr3_nt: TGTGCCAGCAGCAATGGACTAGAGCAGTTCTTC; cdr3_aa: CASSNGLEQFF
d_call: TRBD1; clone_size: few; v_call: TRBV9; j_call: TRBJ2-7; cdr3_length: 15; cdr3_nt: TGTGCCAGCAGCCCCGGTGGGACAGGGGTGAGGGAGCAGTACTTC; cdr3_aa: CASSPGGTGVREQYF
d_call: TRBD1; clone_size: -; v_call: TRBV27; j_call: TRBJ2-7; cdr3_length: 15; cdr3_nt: TGTGCCAGCAGTTCCCTAGGACAGGGGGACTACGAGCAGTACTTC; cdr3_aa: CASSSLGQGDYEQYF
d_call: -; clone_size: -; v_call: TRBV11-2; j_call: TRBJ2-2; cdr3_length: 17; cdr3_nt: TGTGCCAGCAGCTTAGTCCGGGGGAGAGGAACCGGTAGGGAGCTGTTTTTT; cdr3_aa: CASSLVRGRGTGRELFF
d_call: TRBD2; clone_size: -; v_call: TRBV13; j_call: TRBJ2-2; cdr3_length: 13; cdr3_nt: TGTGCCAGCAGCCAGACTAGCCCCGGGGAGCTGTTTTTT; cdr3_aa: CASSQTSPGELFF
d_call: TRBD1; clone_size: -; v_call: TRBV4-1; j_call: TRBJ2-7; cdr3_length: 14; cdr3_nt: TGCGCCAGCAGCCTAGGACAGGGCCCTGGAGAGCAGTACTTC; cdr3_aa: CASSLGQGPGEQYF
d_call: -; clone_size: few; v_call: TRBV5-6; j_call: TRBJ2-2; cdr3_length: 14; cdr3_nt: TGTGCCAGCAGACTTAGCGGGAACACCGGGGAGCTGTTTTTT; cdr3_aa: CASRLSGNTGELFF
d_call: TRBD1; clone_size: -; v_call: TRBV28; j_call: TRBJ2-7; cdr3_length: 16; cdr3_nt: TGTGCCAGCAGCCCTGTCTTGGGACAGACAAAATACGAGCAGTACTTC; cdr3_aa: CASSPVLGQTKYEQYF
d_call: -; clone_size: once; v_call: TRBV19; j_call: TRBJ2-4; cdr3_length: 16; cdr3_nt: TGTGCCAGTAGTATAGTTCAGGGTATAGCCAAAAACATTCAGTACTTC; cdr3_aa: CASSIVQGIAKNIQYF
d_call: TRBD2; clone_size: -; v_call: TRBV7-8; j_call: TRBJ2-1; cdr3_length: 15; cdr3_nt: TGTGCCAGCAGCCGGGGGGGACCTTCCTACAATGAGCAGTTCTTC; cdr3_aa: CASSRGGPSYNEQFF
d_call: -; clone_size: -; v_call: TRBV2; j_call: TRBJ2-7; cdr3_length: 12; cdr3_nt: TGTGCCAGCAGTGAATCAGGCTACGAGCAGTACTTC; cdr3_aa: CASSESGYEQYF
d_call: -; clone_size: -; v_call: TRBV4-1; j_call: TRBJ1-5; cdr3_length: 15; cdr3_nt: TGCGCCAGCAGCCAAGATCCCTCTCCGAATCAGCCCCAGCATTTT; cdr3_aa: CASSQDPSPNQPQHF
d_call: -; clone_size: -; v_call: TRBV28; j_call: TRBJ1-5; cdr3_length: 15; cdr3_nt: TGTGCCACCCTAGGCCCGGGTATCCGCAATCAGCCCCAGCATTTT; cdr3_aa: CATLGPGIRNQPQHF
d_call: -; clone_size: -; v_call: TRBV5-1; j_call: TRBJ2-7; cdr3_length: 15; cdr3_nt: TGCGCCAGCAGCTCGAGAGGTCTCCTCAGCGACGAGCAGTACTTC; cdr3_aa: CASSSRGLLSDEQYF